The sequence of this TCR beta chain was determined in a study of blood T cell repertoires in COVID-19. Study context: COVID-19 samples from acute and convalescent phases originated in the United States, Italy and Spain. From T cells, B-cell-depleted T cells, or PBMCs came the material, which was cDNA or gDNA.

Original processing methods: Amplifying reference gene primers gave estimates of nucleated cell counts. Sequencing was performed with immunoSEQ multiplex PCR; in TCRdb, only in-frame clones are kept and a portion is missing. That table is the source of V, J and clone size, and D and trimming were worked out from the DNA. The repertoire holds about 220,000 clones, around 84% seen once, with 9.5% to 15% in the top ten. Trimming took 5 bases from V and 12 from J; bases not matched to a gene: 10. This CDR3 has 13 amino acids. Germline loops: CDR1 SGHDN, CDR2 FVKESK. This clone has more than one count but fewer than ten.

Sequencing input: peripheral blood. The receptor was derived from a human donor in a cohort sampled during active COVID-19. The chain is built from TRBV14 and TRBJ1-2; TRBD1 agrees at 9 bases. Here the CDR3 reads CASSLGTGTVNTF. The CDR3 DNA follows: TGTGCCAGCAGCTTAGGGACAGGGACGGTGAACACCTTC.